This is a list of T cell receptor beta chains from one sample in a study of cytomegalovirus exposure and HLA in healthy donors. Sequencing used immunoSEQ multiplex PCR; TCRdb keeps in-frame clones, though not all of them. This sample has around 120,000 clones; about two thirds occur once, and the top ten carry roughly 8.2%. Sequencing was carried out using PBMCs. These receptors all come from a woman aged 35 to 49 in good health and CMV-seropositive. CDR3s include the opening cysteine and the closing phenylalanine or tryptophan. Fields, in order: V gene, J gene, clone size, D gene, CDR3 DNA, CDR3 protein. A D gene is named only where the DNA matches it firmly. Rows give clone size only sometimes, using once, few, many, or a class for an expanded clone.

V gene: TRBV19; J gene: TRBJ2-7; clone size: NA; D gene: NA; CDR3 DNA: TGTGCCAGTAGTATGTCACGACAGCTATACGAGCAGTACTTC; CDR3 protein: CASSMSRQLYEQYF
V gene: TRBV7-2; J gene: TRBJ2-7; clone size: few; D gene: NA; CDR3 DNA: TGTGCCAGCAGCCCACAGGGAATCGCGGGCGAGCAGTACTTC; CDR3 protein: CASSPQGIAGEQYF
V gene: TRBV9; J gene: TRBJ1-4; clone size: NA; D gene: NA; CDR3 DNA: TGTGCCAGCGGGGGGGACACCCCAACTAATGAAAAACTGTTTTTT; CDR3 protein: CASGGDTPTNEKLFF
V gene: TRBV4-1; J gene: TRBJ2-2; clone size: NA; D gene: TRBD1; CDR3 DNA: TGCGCCAGCAGCCAAGCCGGGGCAGGGGGCACCGGGGAGCTGTTTTTT; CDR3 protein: CASSQAGAGGTGELFF
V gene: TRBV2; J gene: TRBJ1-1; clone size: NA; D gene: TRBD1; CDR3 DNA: TGTGCCAGCCGTAGCAGGGGGATCGTAACTGAAGCTTTCTTT; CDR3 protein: CASRSRGIVTEAFF
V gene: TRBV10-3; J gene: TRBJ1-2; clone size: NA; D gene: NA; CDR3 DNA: TGTGCCATCAGTGGGACAGAACCCTATGGCTACACCTTC; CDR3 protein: CAISGTEPYGYTF
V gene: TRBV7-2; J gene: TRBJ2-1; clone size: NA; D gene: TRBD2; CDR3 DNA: TGTGCCAGCAGCCCCTCGGGACTAGCGGGGACCTACAATGAGCAGTTCTTC; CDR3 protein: CASSPSGLAGTYNEQFF
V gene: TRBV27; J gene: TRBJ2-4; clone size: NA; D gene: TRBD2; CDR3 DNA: TGTGCCAGCACCAGCGGGACAACTAGCGGGGGCATTCAGTACTTC; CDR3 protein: CASTSGTTSGGIQYF
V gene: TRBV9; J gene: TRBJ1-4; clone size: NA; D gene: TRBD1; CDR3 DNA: TGTGCCAGCAGCGTGGGACAGGCAACTAATGAAAAACTGTTTTTT; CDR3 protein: CASSVGQATNEKLFF
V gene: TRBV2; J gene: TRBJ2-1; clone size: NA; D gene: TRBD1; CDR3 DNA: TGTGCCAGCAGGGAGGGACAGGGAGAGGTAGATGAGCAGTTCTTC; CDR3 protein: CASREGQGEVDEQFF
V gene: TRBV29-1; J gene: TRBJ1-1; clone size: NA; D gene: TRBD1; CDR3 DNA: TGCAGCGTTGAAATGGGACAGGGGAACACTGAAGCTTTCTTT; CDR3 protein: CSVEMGQGNTEAFF
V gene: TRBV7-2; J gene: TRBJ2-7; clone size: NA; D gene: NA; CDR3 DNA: TGTGCCAGCAGCTTAGGGAACAGGATATTCTCCTACGAGCAGTACTTC; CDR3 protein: CASSLGNRIFSYEQYF
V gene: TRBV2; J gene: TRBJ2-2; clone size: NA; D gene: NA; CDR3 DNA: TGTGCCAGCAGTGAATCACAGTACACCGGGGAGCTGTTTTTT; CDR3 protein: CASSESQYTGELFF
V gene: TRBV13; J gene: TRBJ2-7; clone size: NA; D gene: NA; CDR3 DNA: TGTGCCAGCAGTAGAACCTACGAGCAGTACTTC; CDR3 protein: CASSRTYEQYF
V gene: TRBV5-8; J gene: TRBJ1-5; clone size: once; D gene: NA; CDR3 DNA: TGTGCCAGCAGCTCCCTTGATCAGCCCCAGCATTTT; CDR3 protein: CASSSLDQPQHF
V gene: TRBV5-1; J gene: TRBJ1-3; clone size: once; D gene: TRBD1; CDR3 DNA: TGCGCCAGCAGCTCCGGGACAGGGGGCCAGACCATATATTTT; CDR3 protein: CASSSGTGGQTIYF
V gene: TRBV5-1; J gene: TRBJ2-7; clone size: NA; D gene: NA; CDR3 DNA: TGCGCCAGCAGCTTAGCACCACCGGTCACCTACGAGCAGTACTTC; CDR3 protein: CASSLAPPVTYEQYF
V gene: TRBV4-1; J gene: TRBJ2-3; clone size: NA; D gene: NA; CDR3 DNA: TGCGCCAGCAGCCAAGGCAGGGCCCCAGATACGCAGTATTTT; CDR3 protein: CASSQGRAPDTQYF
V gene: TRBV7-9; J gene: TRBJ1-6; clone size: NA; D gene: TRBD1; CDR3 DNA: TGTGCCAGCAGCTGGGGACAGGAGAATTCACCCCTCCACTTT; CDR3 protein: CASSWGQENSPLHF
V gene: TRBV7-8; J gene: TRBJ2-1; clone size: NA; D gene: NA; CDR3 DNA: TGTGCCAGCAGCCCCCGGGACTTCTACAATGAGCAGTTCTTC; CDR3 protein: CASSPRDFYNEQFF
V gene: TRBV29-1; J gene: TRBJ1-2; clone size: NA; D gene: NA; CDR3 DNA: TGCAGCGTTGTTTTGCGGACAGCTAACTATGGCTACACCTTC; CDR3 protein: CSVVLRTANYGYTF
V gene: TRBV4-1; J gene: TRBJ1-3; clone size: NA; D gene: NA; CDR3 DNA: TGCGCCAGCAGCCAAGATGGGCGGGCCCCTTACTCTGGAAACACCATATATTTT; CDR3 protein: CASSQDGRAPYSGNTIYF
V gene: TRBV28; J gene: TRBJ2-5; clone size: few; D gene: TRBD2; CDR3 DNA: TGTGCCAGCAGTTTAGGGCGGGGGGGCATATCAGAGACCCAGTACTTC; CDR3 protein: CASSLGRGGISETQYF
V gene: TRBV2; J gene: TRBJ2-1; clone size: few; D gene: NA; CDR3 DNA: TGTGCCAGCAGTGAAAGCCAGGGGAACGAGCAGTTCTTC; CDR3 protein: CASSESQGNEQFF
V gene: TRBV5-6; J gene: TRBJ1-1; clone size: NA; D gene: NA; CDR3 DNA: TGTGCCAGCAGCTGGGGCGGAGCTGGGTTAGCTTTCTTT; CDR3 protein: CASSWGGAGLAFF
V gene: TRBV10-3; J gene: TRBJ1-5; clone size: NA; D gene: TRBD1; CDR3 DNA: TGTGCCACCTCGGGACAGGGGATCGATCAGCCCCAGCATTTT; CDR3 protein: CATSGQGIDQPQHF
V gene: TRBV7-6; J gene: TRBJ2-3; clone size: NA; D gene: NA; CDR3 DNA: TGTGCCAGCAGCTTAGTGAAGGGGGGGGCAGATACGCAGTATTTT; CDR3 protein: CASSLVKGGADTQYF
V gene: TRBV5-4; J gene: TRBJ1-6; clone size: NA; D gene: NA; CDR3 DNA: TGTGCCAGCAGCTGGGGGGGCCAAAGCTCCTATAATTCACCCCTCCACTTT; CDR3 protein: CASSWGGQSSYNSPLHF
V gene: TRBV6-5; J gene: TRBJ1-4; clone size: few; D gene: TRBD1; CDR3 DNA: TGTGCCAGCAGTTCCTGGACAGGGTACGAAAAACTGTTTTTT; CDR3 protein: CASSSWTGYEKLFF
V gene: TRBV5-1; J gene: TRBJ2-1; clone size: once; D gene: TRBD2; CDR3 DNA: TGCGCCAGCAGCCGGGACTACGGGTACAATGAGCAGTTCTTC; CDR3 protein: CASSRDYGYNEQFF
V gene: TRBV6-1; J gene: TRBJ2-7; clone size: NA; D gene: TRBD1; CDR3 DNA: TGTGCCAGCAGGGGACAGGGTCGGCCGCAGTACTTC; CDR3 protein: CASRGQGRPQYF
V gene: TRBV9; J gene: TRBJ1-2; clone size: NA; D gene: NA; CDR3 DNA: TGTGCCAGCAGCGTCGACCCGGGAGGTATTGGAAACTATGGCTACACCTTC; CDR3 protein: CASSVDPGGIGNYGYTF
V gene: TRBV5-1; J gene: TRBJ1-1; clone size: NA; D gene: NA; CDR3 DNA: TGCGCCAGCAGCTTGTCCAGGCTAAACACTGAAGCTTTCTTT; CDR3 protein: CASSLSRLNTEAFF
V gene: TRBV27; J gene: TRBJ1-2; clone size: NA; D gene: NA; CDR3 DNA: TGTGCCAGCAGTATCCAGGGATCGAACTATGGCTACACCTTC; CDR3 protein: CASSIQGSNYGYTF
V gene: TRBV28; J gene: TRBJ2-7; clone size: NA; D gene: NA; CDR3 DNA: TGTGCCAGCTCCAATTCGGGCGCGGGCCTGTACGAGCAGTACTTC; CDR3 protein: CASSNSGAGLYEQYF
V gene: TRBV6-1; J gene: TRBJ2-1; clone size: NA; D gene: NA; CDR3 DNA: TGTGCCAGCACGCCAGGGGTAATCAATGAGCAGTTCTTC; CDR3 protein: CASTPGVINEQFF
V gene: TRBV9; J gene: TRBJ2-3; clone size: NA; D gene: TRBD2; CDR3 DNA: TGTGCCAGCACCGCGGGGGAGTTCACAGATACGCAGTATTTT; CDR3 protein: CASTAGEFTDTQYF
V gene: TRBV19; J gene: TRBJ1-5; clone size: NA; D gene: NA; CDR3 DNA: TGTGCCAGCTCCCCCCCAGGCCCGACACTCCAGCATTTT; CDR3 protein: CASSPPGPTLQHF
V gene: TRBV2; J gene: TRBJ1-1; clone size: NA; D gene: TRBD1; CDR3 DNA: TGTGCCAGCAGAGTGACAGGGGAACACACTGAAGCTTTCTTT; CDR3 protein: CASRVTGEHTEAFF
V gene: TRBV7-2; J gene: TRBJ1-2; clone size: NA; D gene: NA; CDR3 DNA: TGTGCCAGCAGCTCCTGGAGAGGGTCAACTAACTATGGCTACACCTTC; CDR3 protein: CASSSWRGSTNYGYTF
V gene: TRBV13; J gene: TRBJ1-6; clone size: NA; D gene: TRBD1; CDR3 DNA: TGTGCCAGCAGCTTAACCCAGGGGGCTTCACCCCTCCACTTT; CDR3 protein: CASSLTQGASPLHF
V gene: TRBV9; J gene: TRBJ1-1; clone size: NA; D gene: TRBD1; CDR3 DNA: TGTGCCAGCACCAGAGACAGGGTCTTAACTGAAGCTTTCTTT; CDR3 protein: CASTRDRVLTEAFF
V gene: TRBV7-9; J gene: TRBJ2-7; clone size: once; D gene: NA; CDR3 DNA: TGTGCCAGCAGCTTAGTGGGACAAGAGCAGTACTTC; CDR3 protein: CASSLVGQEQYF
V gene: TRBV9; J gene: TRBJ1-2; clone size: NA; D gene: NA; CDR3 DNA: TGTGCCAGCAGCGTAAGCAACTATGGCTACACCTTC; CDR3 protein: CASSVSNYGYTF
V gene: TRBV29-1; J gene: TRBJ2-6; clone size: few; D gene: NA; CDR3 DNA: TGCAGCGTTGCGTCTGGGGCCAACGTCCTGACTTTC; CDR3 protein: CSVASGANVLTF
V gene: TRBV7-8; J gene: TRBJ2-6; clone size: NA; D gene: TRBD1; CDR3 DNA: TGTGCCAGCAGATGGGACAGCCACTCTGGGGCCAACGTCCTGACTTTC; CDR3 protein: CASRWDSHSGANVLTF
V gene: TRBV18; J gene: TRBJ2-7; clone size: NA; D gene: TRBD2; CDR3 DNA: TGTGCCAGCTCCGGGACTAGGTGGCCCTACGAGCAGTACTTC; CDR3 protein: CASSGTRWPYEQYF
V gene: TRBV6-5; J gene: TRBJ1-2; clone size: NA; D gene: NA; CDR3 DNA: TGTGCCAGCAGGAGCCCGGATGGGGGGTATGGCTACACCTTC; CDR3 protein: CASRSPDGGYGYTF
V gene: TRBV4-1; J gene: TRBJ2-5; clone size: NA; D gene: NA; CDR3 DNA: TGCGCCAGCAGCCAAGTATTGGGGGCCCGAGAGACCCAGTACTTC; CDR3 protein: CASSQVLGARETQYF